This entry features one T cell receptor (beta chain) sequence. TCRdb keeps only in-frame clones here, not all; method: immunoSEQ multiplex PCR. Among about 150,000 clones listed, 75% to 85% were seen once. This sample was included in a study of blood T cell repertoires in COVID-19. Background on the study: PBMCs, B-cell-depleted T cells, or T cells were the source of the cDNA or gDNA that made up the material.

The CDR3 loop spans 16 amino acids. CDR1 and CDR2 (germline): MDHEN, SYDVKM. Trimming took off 6 bases at V and 6 bases at J, with 21 bases between the two ends. The chain recombines TRBV28 with TRBJ1-5; a weak D match, TRBD1 (5 bases). The sequencing sample was made of peripheral blood. This clonotype was sampled from a man aged 55 to 70 with active or convalescent COVID-19. The chain's CDR3 is CASREPGRAVVQPQHF. The CDR3 DNA sequence: TGTGCCAGCAGGGAACCAGGGAGGGCAGTAGTTCAGCCCCAGCATTTT.